In its sample, the clone carrying this T cell receptor beta chain was seen a few times. Its specificity is unknown. The germline CDR1 and CDR2 sequences are KGHDR and SFDVKD. This CDR3 spans 12 amino acids. V was shortened by 3 bases and J by 2 bases, with 0 bases between the two germline ends. Unique molecular identifiers were attached to individual cDNA molecules. TCRdb analysed the 5' RACE reads with MiXCR anew, one entry per CDR3 protein. The sample lists roughly 72,000 distinct CDR3 sequences, roughly 12% occurring once. The data belong to a study of early T cells in non-severe SARS-CoV-2 infection. Overall study: Unsorted whole-blood RNA was sequenced in bulk, leaving chains unpaired. General observations from the study: The study's VDJdb matching favored anti-spike CD8 responses and missed private and CD4 specificities.

The J gene is TRBJ2-2, the V gene TRBV24-1, with D unclear. Sequencing used whole blood, obtained at baseline. The clonotype originates from an adult who was a healthcare worker with PCR-confirmed SARS-CoV-2 infection or an uninfected control (not recorded which). CDR3 residues: CATSDNTGELFF. The CDR3 nucleotides read TGTGCCACCAGTGATAACACCGGGGAGCTGTTTTTT.